This TCR beta chain originates from a study of blood T cell repertoires in COVID-19. Study details: Spain, Italy and the United States supplied samples that represented acute and convalescent COVID-19. T cells, B-cell-depleted T cells, or PBMCs provided the cDNA or gDNA that served as material.

Per the original methods: Quantification of nucleated cells was approximated via reference gene primer amplification. Sequenced by immunoSEQ multiplex PCR; TCRdb stores in-frame clones only, minus some. The V and J calls and clone size come from that table; D and trimming were worked out from the DNA. The sample includes roughly 33,000 clones, 85% to 90% of them seen just once. This CDR3 comprises 13 residues. The germline V and J ends were trimmed by 4 bases and 3 bases, with 10 bases remaining between them. Germline assignment: CDR1 SGHDT and CDR2 YYEEEE. Material for sequencing was peripheral blood. The chain uses TRBV5-6 and TRBJ1-2; no reliable D call. The receptor was derived from a human donor in a cohort sampled during active COVID-19. CDR3 sequence: CASSPQLDYGYTF. CDR3 DNA sequence: TGTGCCAGCAGCCCTCAGTTGGACTATGGCTACACCTTC.